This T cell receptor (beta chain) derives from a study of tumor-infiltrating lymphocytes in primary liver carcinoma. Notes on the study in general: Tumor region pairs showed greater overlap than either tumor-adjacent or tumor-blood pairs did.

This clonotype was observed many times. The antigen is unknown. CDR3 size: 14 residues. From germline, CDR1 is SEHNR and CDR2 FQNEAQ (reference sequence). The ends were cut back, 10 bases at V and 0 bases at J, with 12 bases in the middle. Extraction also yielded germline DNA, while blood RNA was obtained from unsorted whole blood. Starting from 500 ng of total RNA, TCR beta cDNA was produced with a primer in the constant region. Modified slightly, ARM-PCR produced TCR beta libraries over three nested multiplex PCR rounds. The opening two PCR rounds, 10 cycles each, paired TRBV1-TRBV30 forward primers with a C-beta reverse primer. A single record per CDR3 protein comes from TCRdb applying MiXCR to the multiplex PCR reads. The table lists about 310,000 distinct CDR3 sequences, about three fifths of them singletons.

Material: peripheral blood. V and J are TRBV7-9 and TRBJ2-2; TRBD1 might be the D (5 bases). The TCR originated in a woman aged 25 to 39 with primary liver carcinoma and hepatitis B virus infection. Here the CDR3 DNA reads TGTGCCAAAACAAGGGGAACGAACACCGGGGAGCTGTTTTTT. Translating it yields CAKTRGTNTGELFF.